These T cell receptor beta chains were read from a single sample in a study of shared clonotypes between healthy human individuals. Clones were read by immunoSEQ multiplex PCR, and TCRdb kept only the in-frame ones, dropping some. The sample shows more than 600,000 clones, roughly 94% of them seen only once. Sequenced: naive CD8+ T cells sorted from blood. These receptors originate from a man aged 25 to 40 in good health. CDR3s include the opening cysteine and the closing phenylalanine or tryptophan. D genes are given only for firm matches. Size tells how often a clone was seen (once, few, many) or the class of an expanded clone, and some rows leave it out.

clone_size	v_call	cdr3_length	j_call	d_call	cdr3_aa	cdr3_nt
-	TRBV16	14	TRBJ1-2	TRBD1	CASSQDRGRDGYTF	TGTGCCAGCAGCCAAGACAGGGGGCGCGACGGCTACACCTTC
-	TRBV9	13	TRBJ1-2	-	CASGSGRSYGYTF	TGTGCCAGTGGAAGCGGACGGAGCTATGGCTACACCTTC
-	TRBV28	14	TRBJ2-3	-	CASSLATGTDTQYF	TGTGCCAGCAGTTTAGCCACTGGCACAGATACGCAGTATTTT
-	TRBV9	12	TRBJ2-1	-	CASSAESNEQFF	TGTGCCAGCAGCGCGGAATCCAATGAGCAGTTCTTC
once	TRBV29-1	12	TRBJ2-1	-	CSVEWGYNEQFF	TGCAGCGTTGAATGGGGATACAATGAGCAGTTCTTC
-	TRBV27	12	TRBJ1-2	-	CASRKANYGYTF	TGTGCCAGCAGGAAAGCTAACTATGGCTACACCTTC
-	TRBV27	17	TRBJ2-3	TRBD2	CASSVKGQGGWLPTQYF	TGTGCCAGCAGTGTCAAGGGGCAGGGAGGGTGGCTGCCTACGCAGTATTTT
-	TRBV5-4	16	TRBJ2-5	TRBD1	CASSLVAGGEQETQYF	TGTGCCAGCAGCTTGGTAGCAGGGGGAGAACAAGAGACCCAGTACTTC
-	TRBV4-1	15	TRBJ2-3	-	CASSQVVPSTDTQYF	TGCGCCAGCAGCCAAGTGGTCCCTAGCACAGATACGCAGTATTTT
-	TRBV11-2	12	TRBJ2-1	-	CASTGLNNEQFF	TGTGCCAGCACCGGACTCAACAATGAGCAGTTCTTC
-	TRBV29-1	14	TRBJ2-1	TRBD1	CSVEAVDRGVEQFF	TGCAGCGTTGAAGCTGTTGACAGGGGGGTTGAGCAGTTCTTC